What follows are 28 T cell receptor beta chains derived from one specimen sequenced in a study of T cell responses to AZD1222 COVID-19 vaccine. The assay was immunoSEQ multiplex PCR, and TCRdb's table has in-frame clones only and misses some. The table records tens of thousands of clones, 86% of them present only once. This material consisted of peripheral blood, taken on day 0 of AZD1222 vaccination. The receptor set was obtained from an adult in good health.

This clone was detected only once. The chain carries TRBV28 and TRBJ1-2; D is possibly TRBD1 (5 bases). The CDR3 covers 15 residues. The V end lost 6 bases, the J end lost 6 bases, and 20 bases lay between the germline ends. Germline values: CDR1 MDHEN, CDR2 SYDVKM. CDR3 sequence: CASSSVGREVNGYTF. CDR3 coding DNA: TGTGCCAGCAGCTCCGTCGGCAGGGAGGTAAATGGCTACACCTTC.

V is TRBV7-8 and J is TRBJ2-1; D is uncertain. V was shortened by 0 bases and J by 10 bases, with 10 bases between the two germline ends. The CDR3 runs 13 residues. Looked up from germline, CDR1 is SGHVS and CDR2 is FQNEAQ. In DNA, the CDR3 is TGTGCCAGCAGCTTAGCACAGCACGGGGAGCAGTTCTTC. Protein: CASSLAQHGEQFF.

The chain employs TRBV7-2 and TRBJ1-2; 11 positions agree with TRBD1. After removal of 5 bases from V and 4 bases from J, the junction contained 6 bases not matched to a gene. There are 15 residues in the CDR3. In germline, CDR1 is SGHTA, CDR2 FQGNSA. The chain's CDR3 is CASSGRTGGAYGYTF. The CDR3, as DNA: TGTGCCAGCAGCGGTCGGACAGGGGGCGCCTATGGCTACACCTTC.

The rearrangement links TRBV5-6 to TRBJ1-2; maybe TRBD1 (6 bases). Per the germline V gene, CDR1 is SGHDT and CDR2 is YYEEEE. V was cut by 2 bases and J by 1 base, with 12 bases left in between. This CDR3 contains 15 residues. CDR3 amino acids: CASSFRQVLNYGYTF. CDR3 in DNA: TGTGCCAGCAGCTTCCGACAGGTCCTTAACTATGGCTACACCTTC.

The chain combines TRBV3-1 (or the pseudogene TRBV3-2) with TRBJ2-1; 8 bases are a match to TRBD2. V trimming: 0 bases; J trimming: 2 bases; junction bases outside the gene matches: 6. Germline V CDR1 and CDR2: LGHDT, YNNKEL (reference sequence). The CDR3 is 17 residues long. Here the CDR3 DNA reads TGTGCCAGCAGCCAAGAACTGACTAGCGCTACCTACAATGAGCAGTTCTTC. This translates into CASSQELTSATYNEQFF.

This clone was detected a few times. The rearrangement uses TRBV19 and TRBJ2-7, with 7 bases identical to TRBD2. V shed 7 bases and J 11 bases; nucleotides not matched to a gene: 8. The CDR3 sequence is 11 residues long. The V gene's germline CDR1 is LNHDA and CDR2 SQIVND (reference sequence). CDR3 residues: CASTRGEFEYF. Written as DNA, the CDR3 is TGTGCCAGTACCCGGGGGGAATTCGAGTACTTC.

This clone was detected once. The V and J genes are TRBV6-5 and TRBJ1-4, with D possibly matching TRBD1 (5 bases). This CDR3 spans 15 amino acids. The V end was cut by 6 bases, the J end by 0 bases, with 11 bases between. Germline-derived CDR1 and CDR2 are MNHEY and SVGAGI. CDR3 nucleotide sequence: TGTGCCAGCAGGATACAGGAGGCAACTAATGAAAAACTGTTTTTT. Translating gives CASRIQEATNEKLFF.

This chain joins TRBV11-2 and TRBJ2-7; a weak D match, TRBD2 (6 bases). Germline CDR1 reads SGHAT; CDR2 reads FQNNGV. The length of the CDR3 is 17 residues. V was trimmed by 3 bases and J by 0 bases, leaving 18 bases between them. CDR3 region: CASSFSAGGPSSYEQYF. CDR3 nucleotides: TGTGCCAGCAGCTTTTCGGCCGGGGGACCCAGCTCCTACGAGCAGTACTTC. Together with reference TRBV11-2 and TRBJ2-7, the CDR3 gives the full variable domain: EAGVAQSPRYKIIEKRQSVAFWCNPISGHATLYWYQQILGQGPKLLIQFQNNGVVDDSQLPKDRFSAERLKGVDSTLKIQPAKLEDSAVYLCASSFSAGGPSSYEQYFGPGTRLTVT.

The chain employs TRBV6-5 and TRBJ2-1; D perhaps matches TRBD2 (5 bases). The CDR3 has 13 amino acids. Trimming removed 7 bases from V and 6 bases from J, with 13 bases in between. Germline V gene sequence: CDR1 MNHEY, CDR2 SVGAGI. The CDR3 DNA reads TGTGCCAGCAAGGAGAGCGGACGCAATGAGCAGTTCTTC. Its protein is CASKESGRNEQFF.

The gene calls are TRBV28 and TRBJ2-7, with D uncertain. Germline CDR1 reads MDHEN; CDR2 reads SYDVKM. The V gene lost 5 bases and the J gene lost 2 bases, with 7 bases spanning the gap. The length of the CDR3 is 12 residues. CDR3 loop: CASSTTTYEQYF. CDR3 coding DNA: TGTGCCAGCAGTACTACAACCTACGAGCAGTACTTC. Based on the CDR3 plus reference TRBV28 and TRBJ2-7, the full variable domain is DVKVTQSSRYLVKRTGEKVFLECVQDMDHENMFWYRQDPGLGLRLIYFSYDVKMKEKGDIPEGYSVSREKKERFSLILESASTNQTSMYLCASSTTTYEQYFGPGTRLTVT.

The chain carries TRBV29-1 and TRBJ1-5, with D possibly matching TRBD1 (6 bases). The length of the CDR3 is 14 residues. The V end was cut by 2 bases, the J end by 6 bases, with 14 bases between. Germline V gene lookup returns CDR1 SQVTM and CDR2 ANQGSEA. The CDR3 region has the DNA TGCAGCGTTGAAACAGGGCAGAAGGGTCAGCCCCAGCATTTT. Amino acid sequence: CSVETGQKGQPQHF.

J is TRBJ1-2 and V is TRBV6-5, with D perhaps TRBD1 (6 bases). The CDR3 loop spans 14 amino acids. Germline assignment: CDR1 MNHEY and CDR2 SVGAGI. V lost 6 bases, J lost 1 base, and 12 bases lay in between. Here the CDR3 reads CASRPNRVNYGYTF. In DNA form, the CDR3 reads TGTGCCAGCAGGCCTAACAGGGTTAACTATGGCTACACCTTC.

The J gene is TRBJ2-7, the V gene TRBV27; 9 bases fit TRBD1. Losses at the gene ends were 5 bases for V and 4 bases for J; bases not matched to a gene: 12. This CDR3 comprises 16 residues. In germline, CDR1 is MNHEY, CDR2 SMNVEV (reference sequence). The CDR3 reads CASSLISPGQGYEQYF. The CDR3 region has the DNA TGTGCCAGCAGTCTCATATCACCGGGACAGGGATACGAGCAGTACTTC.

The rearrangement uses TRBV3-1 (or the pseudogene TRBV3-2) and TRBJ2-7; TRBD1 matches 7 bases. CDR1 and CDR2 from the germline V gene are LGHDT and YNNKEL (reference sequence). V shed 6 bases and J 2 bases; nucleotides not matched to a gene: 4. The CDR3 runs 13 residues. This chain's CDR3 is CASRGDSPYEQYF. The CDR3 DNA sequence: TGTGCCAGCAGGGGGGACAGCCCCTACGAGCAGTACTTC.

V is TRBV28 and J is TRBJ1-5; D possibly corresponds to TRBD1 (5 bases). This CDR3 has 14 amino acids. Trimming removed 2 bases at V and 6 bases at J, with 11 bases between. CDR1 and CDR2 (germline): MDHEN, SYDVKM. This CDR3 is CASSLVGAVQPQHF. In nucleotides, the CDR3 is TGTGCCAGCAGTTTAGTAGGGGCGGTTCAGCCCCAGCATTTT.

The V gene is TRBV10-2, the J gene TRBJ2-7, with TRBD2 identical over 8 bases. Germline CDR1 is WSHSY and CDR2 is SAAADI. This CDR3 is 14 amino acids long. The CDR3, as DNA: TGCGCTGTCTCCAGTCGGGGGGGGGCGAACGAGCAGTACTTC. This encodes CAVSSRGGANEQYF.

This chain links TRBV7-9 with TRBJ2-6, with 9 bases fitting TRBD1. Trimming removed 6 bases from V and 1 base from J; junction bases left unmatched: 13. Per the germline V gene, CDR1 is SEHNR and CDR2 is FQNEAQ (reference sequence). This CDR3 is 19 amino acids long. CDR3: CASSLTPGQGSSGANVLTF. The CDR3, as DNA: TGTGCCAGCAGTTTAACACCGGGACAGGGTTCATCTGGGGCCAACGTCCTGACTTTC.

This clone was counted a single time. The chain joins TRBV24-1 to TRBJ2-5; 7 nucleotides match TRBD1. The CDR3 runs to 13 residues. CDR1 is KGHDR and CDR2 is SFDVKD in the germline V gene. V dropped 7 bases and J dropped 5; count of bases not matched to a gene: 6. The CDR3 spells CATRDRLRETQYF. CDR3 nucleotide sequence: TGTGCCACCAGGGACAGGCTGAGGGAGACCCAGTACTTC.

The J gene is TRBJ2-3, the V gene TRBV2, with TRBD1 matching over 8 bases. Germline CDR1 reads SNHLY; CDR2 reads FYNNEI. The junction had 3 bases not matched to a gene; V was cut back by 7 bases and J by 0 bases. CDR3 size: 14 residues. CDR3 region: CASNDRGSTDTQYF. The CDR3, as DNA: TGTGCCAGCAATGACAGGGGAAGCACAGATACGCAGTATTTT.

This chain joins TRBV9 and TRBJ2-3; 9 bases line up with TRBD2. The CDR3 loop spans 15 amino acids. CDR1 is SGDLS, CDR2 YYNGEE, per germline. The V segment lost 4 bases and the J segment 2 bases; nucleotides outside the gene matches: 5. This CDR3 reads CASSPLAGVTDTQYF. The CDR3 region has the DNA TGTGCCAGCAGCCCACTAGCGGGCGTCACAGATACGCAGTATTTT.

The rearrangement uses TRBV6-5 and TRBJ1-2; the match to TRBD1 covers 9 bases. The CDR3 covers 15 residues. J gave up 6 bases and V 4 bases, and 9 bases lay outside the gene matches. Germline lookup yields CDR1 MNHEY and CDR2 SVGAGI. CDR3 protein: CASSWGGRDRDGYTF. The DNA for the CDR3 is TGTGCCAGCAGTTGGGGAGGCCGGGACAGGGATGGCTACACCTTC.

This clone was recorded a few times. The chain links TRBV28 to TRBJ1-3; the D is unclear. V shed 5 bases and J shed 0 bases, with 11 bases lying between them. This CDR3 has 15 amino acids. Per the germline V gene, CDR1 is MDHEN and CDR2 is SYDVKM. DNA for the CDR3: TGTGCCAGCAGTGGACGGCATTCCTCTGGAAACACCATATATTTT. Translated: CASSGRHSSGNTIYF.

The chain carries TRBV6-5 and TRBJ1-6, with a possible D match to TRBD1 (5 bases). V shed 6 bases and J shed 11 bases, with 14 bases lying between them. Germline loops: CDR1 MNHEY, CDR2 SVGAGI. This CDR3 contains 13 residues. CDR3 DNA sequence: TGTGCCAGCAGGGAGCTAGGGGTGGCACCCCTCCACTTT. Translating it yields CASRELGVAPLHF.

The chain is built from TRBV27 and TRBJ1-5; TRBD1 agrees at 12 bases. CDR3 length: 16 amino acids. V dropped 4 bases and J dropped 2; count of bases not matched to a gene: 3. Germline CDR1 MNHEY, CDR2 SMNVEV (reference sequence). The CDR3 reads CASSSGTGGGNQPQHF. DNA for the CDR3: TGTGCCAGCAGTTCTGGGACAGGGGGCGGCAATCAGCCCCAGCATTTT.

This clone was recorded once. The germline gene is not matched at one end of the junction; a read error may be the cause. The V and J genes are TRBV11-2 and TRBJ2-3; D is unclear. The CDR3 extends over 15 amino acids. From germline, CDR1 is SGHAT and CDR2 FQNNGV. The CDR3 sequence is CAGSHLHQSLDTQYF. DNA of the CDR3: TGTGCCGGCAGCCATTTACATCAATCTTTAGATACGCAGTATTTT.

This clone appeared once. V is TRBV6-5 and J is TRBJ1-2, with TRBD1 matching 7 bases. After removal of 6 bases from V and 4 bases from J, the junction contained 8 bases not matched to a gene. Germline V gene lookup returns CDR1 MNHEY and CDR2 SVGAGI. The CDR3 runs 14 residues. CDR3 protein: CASSSDRDLYGYTF. CDR3 DNA sequence: TGTGCCAGCAGCTCAGACAGGGACCTCTATGGCTACACCTTC.

The genes are TRBV27 and TRBJ1-1, with unresolved D. This CDR3 contains 14 residues. V lost 7 bases to trimming and J lost 0 bases, with 12 bases between them. The germline V gene encodes CDR1 MNHEY and CDR2 SMNVEV (reference sequence). The CDR3 here is CASKVGRMNTEAFF. The CDR3 region has the DNA TGTGCCAGCAAGGTTGGACGGATGAACACTGAAGCTTTCTTT.

This clone was observed a single time. The J gene is TRBJ1-5, the V gene TRBV30; unclear D gene. The CDR3 covers 12 residues. Per the germline V gene, CDR1 is GTSNPN and CDR2 is SVGIG (reference sequence). V lost 3 bases and J 3 bases, leaving 6 bases between the germline ends. The CDR3 here is CAWSVPNQPQHF. DNA of the CDR3: TGTGCCTGGAGCGTTCCCAATCAGCCCCAGCATTTT.